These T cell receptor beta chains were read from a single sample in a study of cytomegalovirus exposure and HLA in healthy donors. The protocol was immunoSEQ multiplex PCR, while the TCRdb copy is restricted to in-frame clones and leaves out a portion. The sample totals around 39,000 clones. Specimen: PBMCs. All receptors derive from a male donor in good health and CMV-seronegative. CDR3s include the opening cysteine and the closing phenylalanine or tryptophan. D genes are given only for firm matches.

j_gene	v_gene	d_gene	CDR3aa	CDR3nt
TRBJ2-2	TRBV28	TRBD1	CASSLAGGRTGELFF	TGTGCCAGCAGTCTGGCAGGGGGAAGGACCGGGGAGCTGTTTTTT
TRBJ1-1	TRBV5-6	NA	CASSWGGWSTEAFF	TGTGCCAGCAGCTGGGGAGGGTGGTCGACTGAAGCTTTCTTT
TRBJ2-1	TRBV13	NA	CASRVYATGHDNEQFF	TGTGCCAGCAGAGTCTATGCTACGGGACACGACAATGAGCAGTTCTTC
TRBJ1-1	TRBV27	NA	CASRGLWVSTEAFF	TGTGCCAGCAGGGGACTCTGGGTATCCACTGAAGCTTTCTTT
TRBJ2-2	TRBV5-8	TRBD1	CASSFIDRASGELFF	TGTGCCAGCAGCTTTATTGACAGGGCGTCCGGGGAGCTGTTTTTT
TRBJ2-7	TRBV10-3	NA	CAISKTTGDSYEQYF	TGTGCCATCAGTAAAACGACAGGAGACTCCTACGAGCAGTACTTC
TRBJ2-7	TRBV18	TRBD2	CASSRLAGGSYEQYF	TGTGCCAGCTCTCGACTAGCGGGGGGTTCGTACGAGCAGTACTTC
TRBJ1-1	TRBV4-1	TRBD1	CASSQASGGYTEAFF	TGCGCCAGCAGCCAAGCGTCAGGGGGCTATACTGAAGCTTTCTTT
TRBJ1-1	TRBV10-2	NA	CASSGGGLAEAFF	TGCGCCAGCAGTGGCGGGGGCCTGGCTGAAGCTTTCTTT
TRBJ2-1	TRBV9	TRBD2	CASSASSGGAVYNEQFF	TGTGCCAGCAGCGCATCAAGCGGGGGGGCAGTCTACAATGAGCAGTTCTTC
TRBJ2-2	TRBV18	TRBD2	CASSRLAGGANTGELFF	TGTGCCAGTTCAAGACTAGCGGGGGGCGCGAACACCGGGGAGCTGTTTTTT
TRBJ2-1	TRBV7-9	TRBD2	CASSTLGRGNYNEQFF	TGTGCCAGCAGCACCCTGGGGCGGGGGAACTACAATGAGCAGTTCTTC
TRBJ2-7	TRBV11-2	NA	CASSLQGSSYEQYF	TGTGCCAGCAGCTTACAGGGGAGCTCCTACGAGCAGTACTTC
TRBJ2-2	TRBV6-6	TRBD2	CASTIAGTSTGELFF	TGTGCCAGCACCATAGCGGGGACGAGCACCGGGGAGCTGTTTTTT
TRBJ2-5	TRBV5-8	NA	CASSLTGPETQYF	TGTGCCAGCAGCCTCACTGGTCCAGAGACCCAGTACTTC
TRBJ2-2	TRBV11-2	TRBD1	CASSSQDRVLRAGELFF	TGTGCCAGCAGCTCCCAGGACAGGGTCTTGCGGGCCGGGGAGCTGTTTTTT
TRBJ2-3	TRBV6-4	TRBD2	CASSDSGGTDTQYF	TGTGCCAGCAGTGACAGCGGGGGCACAGATACGCAGTATTTT
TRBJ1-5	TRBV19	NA	CASSMSRDNQPQHF	TGTGCCAGTAGTATGTCCAGGGATAATCAGCCCCAGCATTTT
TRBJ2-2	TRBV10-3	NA	CAISQGTGELFF	TGTGCCATCAGCCAGGGAACCGGGGAGCTGTTTTTT